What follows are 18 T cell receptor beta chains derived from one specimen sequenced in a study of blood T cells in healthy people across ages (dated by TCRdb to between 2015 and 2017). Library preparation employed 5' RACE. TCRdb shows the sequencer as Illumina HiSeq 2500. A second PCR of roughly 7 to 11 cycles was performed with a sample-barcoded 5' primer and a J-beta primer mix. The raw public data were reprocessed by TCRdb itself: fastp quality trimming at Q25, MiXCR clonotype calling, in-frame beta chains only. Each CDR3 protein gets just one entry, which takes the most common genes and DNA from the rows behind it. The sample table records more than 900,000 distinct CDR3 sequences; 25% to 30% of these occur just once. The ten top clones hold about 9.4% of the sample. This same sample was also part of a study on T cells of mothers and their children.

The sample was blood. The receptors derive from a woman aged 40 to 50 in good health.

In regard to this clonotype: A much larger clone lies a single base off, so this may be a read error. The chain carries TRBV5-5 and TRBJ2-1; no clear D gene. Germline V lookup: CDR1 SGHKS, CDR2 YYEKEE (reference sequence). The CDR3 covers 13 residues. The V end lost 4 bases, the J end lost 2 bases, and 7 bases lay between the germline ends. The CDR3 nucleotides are TGTGCCAGCAGCGATGACCCCTACAATGAGCAGTTCTTC. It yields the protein CASSDDPYNEQFF. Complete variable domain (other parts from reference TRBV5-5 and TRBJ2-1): DAGVTQSPTHLIKTRGQQVTLRCSPISGHKSVSWYQQVLGQGPQFIFQYYEKEERGRGNFPDRFSARQFPNYSSELNVNALLLGDSALYLCASSDDPYNEQFFGPGTRLTVL.

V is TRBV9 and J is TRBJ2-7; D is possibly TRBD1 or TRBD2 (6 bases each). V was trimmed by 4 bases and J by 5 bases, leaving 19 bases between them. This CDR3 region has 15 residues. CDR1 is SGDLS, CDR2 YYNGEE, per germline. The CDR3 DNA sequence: TGTGCCAGCAGCCCCCGCACGGGGGCGGGAAACGAGCAGTACTTC. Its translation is CASSPRTGAGNEQYF.

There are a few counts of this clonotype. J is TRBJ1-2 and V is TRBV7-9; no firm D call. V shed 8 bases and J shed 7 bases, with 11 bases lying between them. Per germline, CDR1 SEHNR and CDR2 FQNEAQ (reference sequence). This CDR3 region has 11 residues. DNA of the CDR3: TGTGCCAGCCAGGACCTTAGTGGCTACACCTTC. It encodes CASQDLSGYTF.

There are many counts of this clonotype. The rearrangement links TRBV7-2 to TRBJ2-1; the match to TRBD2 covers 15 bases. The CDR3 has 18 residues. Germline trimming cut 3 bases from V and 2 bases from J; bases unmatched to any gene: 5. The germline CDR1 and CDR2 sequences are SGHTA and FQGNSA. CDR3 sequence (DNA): TGTGCCAGCAGCTTGGGACTAGCGGGGGGTATACCCTACAATGAGCAGTTCTTC. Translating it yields CASSLGLAGGIPYNEQFF.

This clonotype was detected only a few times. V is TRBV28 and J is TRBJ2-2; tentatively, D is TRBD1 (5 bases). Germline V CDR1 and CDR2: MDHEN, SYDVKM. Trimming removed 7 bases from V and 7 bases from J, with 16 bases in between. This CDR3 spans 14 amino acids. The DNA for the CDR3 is TGTGCCAGCATGGTAACAGGACCAAGCGGGGAGCTGTTTTTT. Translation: CASMVTGPSGELFF.

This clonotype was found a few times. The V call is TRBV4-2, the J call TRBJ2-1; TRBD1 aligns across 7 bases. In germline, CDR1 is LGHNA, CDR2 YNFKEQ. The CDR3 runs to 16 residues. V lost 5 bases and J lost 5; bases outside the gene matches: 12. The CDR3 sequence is CASSYPTGVGDNEQFF. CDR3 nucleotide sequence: TGTGCCAGCAGCTATCCAACAGGGGTAGGGGACAATGAGCAGTTCTTC.

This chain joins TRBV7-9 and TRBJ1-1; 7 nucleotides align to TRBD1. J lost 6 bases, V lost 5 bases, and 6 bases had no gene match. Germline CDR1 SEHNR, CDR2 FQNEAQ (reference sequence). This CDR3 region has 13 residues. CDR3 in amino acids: CASSPSTGAEAFF. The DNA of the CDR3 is TGTGCCAGCAGCCCATCAACAGGGGCTGAAGCTTTCTTT.

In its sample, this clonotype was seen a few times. CDR3 DNA sequence: TGCGCCAGCAGGGAGGTGCAAACCTACGAGCAGTACTTC. Translated, it gives CASREVQTYEQYF. The rearrangement uses TRBV5-1 and TRBJ2-7; D is possibly TRBD2 (5 bases). The CDR3 consists of 13 residues. Trimming took off 5 bases at V and 2 bases at J, with 11 bases between the two ends. The germline gives CDR1 SGHRS, CDR2 YFSETQ.

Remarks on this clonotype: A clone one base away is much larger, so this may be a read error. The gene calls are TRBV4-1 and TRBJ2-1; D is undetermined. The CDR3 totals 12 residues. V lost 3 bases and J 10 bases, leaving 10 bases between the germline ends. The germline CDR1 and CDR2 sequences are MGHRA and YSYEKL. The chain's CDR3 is CASSHAEGEQFF. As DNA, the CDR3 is TGCGCCAGCAGCCACGCTGAAGGCGAGCAGTTCTTC.

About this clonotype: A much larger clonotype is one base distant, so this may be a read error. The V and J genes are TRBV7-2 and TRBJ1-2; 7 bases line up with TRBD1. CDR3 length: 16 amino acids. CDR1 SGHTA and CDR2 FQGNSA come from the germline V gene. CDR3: CANSYRGQPTNYGYTF. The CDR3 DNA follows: TGTGCCAACAGCTACCGGGGACAGCCTACTAACTATGGCTACACCTTC.

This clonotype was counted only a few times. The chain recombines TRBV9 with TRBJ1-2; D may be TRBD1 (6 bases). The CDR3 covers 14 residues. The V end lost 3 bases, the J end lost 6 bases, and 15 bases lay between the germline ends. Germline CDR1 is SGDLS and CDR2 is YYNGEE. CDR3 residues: CASSELGQPNGYTF. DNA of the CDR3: TGTGCCAGCAGCGAACTCGGACAGCCGAATGGCTACACCTTC.

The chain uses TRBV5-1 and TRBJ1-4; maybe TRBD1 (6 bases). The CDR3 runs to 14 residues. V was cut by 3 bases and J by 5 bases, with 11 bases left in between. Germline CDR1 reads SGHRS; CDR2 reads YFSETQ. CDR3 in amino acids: CASSSGHLNEKLFF. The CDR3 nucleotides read TGCGCCAGCAGCTCGGGACATCTAAATGAAAAACTGTTTTTT.

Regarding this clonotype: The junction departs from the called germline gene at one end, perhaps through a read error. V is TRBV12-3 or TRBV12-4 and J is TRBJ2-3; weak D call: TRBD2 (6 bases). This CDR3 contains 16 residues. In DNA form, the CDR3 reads TGTGCCAGCACCCCGGGGAGCGGACTACGCGCAGATGCGCAGTATTTT. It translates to CASTPGSGLRADAQYF.

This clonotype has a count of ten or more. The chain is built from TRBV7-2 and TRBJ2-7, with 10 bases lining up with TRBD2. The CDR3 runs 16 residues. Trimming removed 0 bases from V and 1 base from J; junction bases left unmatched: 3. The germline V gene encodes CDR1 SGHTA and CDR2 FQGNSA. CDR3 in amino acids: CASSLALAGVSYEQYF. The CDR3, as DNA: TGTGCCAGCAGCTTAGCCCTAGCGGGGGTGTCCTACGAGCAGTACTTC.

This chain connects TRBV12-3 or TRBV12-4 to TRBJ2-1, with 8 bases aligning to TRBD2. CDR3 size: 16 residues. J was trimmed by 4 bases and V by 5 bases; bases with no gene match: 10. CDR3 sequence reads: CASSLLLAGLYNEQFF. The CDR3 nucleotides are TGTGCCAGCAGTCTACTTTTAGCGGGGCTTTACAATGAGCAGTTCTTC.

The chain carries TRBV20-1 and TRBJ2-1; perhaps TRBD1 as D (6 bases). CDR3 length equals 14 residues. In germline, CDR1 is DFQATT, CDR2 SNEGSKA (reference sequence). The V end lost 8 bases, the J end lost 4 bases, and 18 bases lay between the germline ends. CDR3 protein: CSTAPDRRYNEQFF. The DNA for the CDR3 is TGCAGTACCGCTCCAGACAGGAGATACAATGAGCAGTTCTTC.

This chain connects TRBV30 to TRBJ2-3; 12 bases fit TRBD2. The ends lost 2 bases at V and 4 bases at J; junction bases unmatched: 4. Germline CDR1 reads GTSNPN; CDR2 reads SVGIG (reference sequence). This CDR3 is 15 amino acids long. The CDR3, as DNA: TGTGCCTGGAGTCTAGGACTAGCGGGGCCAGATACGCAGTATTTT. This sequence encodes CAWSLGLAGPDTQYF.

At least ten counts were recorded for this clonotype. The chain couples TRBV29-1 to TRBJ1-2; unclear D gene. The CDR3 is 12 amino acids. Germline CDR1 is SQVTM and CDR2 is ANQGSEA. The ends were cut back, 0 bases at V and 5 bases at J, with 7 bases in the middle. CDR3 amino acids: CSVEEIRYGYTF. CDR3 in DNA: TGCAGCGTTGAAGAGATCCGGTATGGCTACACCTTC.